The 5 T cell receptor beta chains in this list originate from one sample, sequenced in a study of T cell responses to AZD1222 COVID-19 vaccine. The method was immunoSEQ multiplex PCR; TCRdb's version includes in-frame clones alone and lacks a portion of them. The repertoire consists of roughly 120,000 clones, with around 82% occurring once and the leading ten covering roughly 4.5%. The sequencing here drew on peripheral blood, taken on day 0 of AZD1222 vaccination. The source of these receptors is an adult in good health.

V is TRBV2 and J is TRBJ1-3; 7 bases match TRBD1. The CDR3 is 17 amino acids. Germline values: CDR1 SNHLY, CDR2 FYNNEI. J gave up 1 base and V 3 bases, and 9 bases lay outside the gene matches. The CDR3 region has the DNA TGTGCCAGCAGTGAGGCCACAGGGGACCTATCTGGAAACACCATATATTTT. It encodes CASSEATGDLSGNTIYF.

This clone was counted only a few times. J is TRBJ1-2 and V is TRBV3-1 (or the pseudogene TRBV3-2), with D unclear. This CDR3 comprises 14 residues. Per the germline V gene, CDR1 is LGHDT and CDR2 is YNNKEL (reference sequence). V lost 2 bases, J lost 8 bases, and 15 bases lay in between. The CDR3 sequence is CASSQRTVLEGYTF. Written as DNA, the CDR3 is TGTGCCAGCAGCCAAAGAACAGTACTTGAAGGCTACACCTTC.

The CDR3 DNA sequence: TGTGCCAGCAGCCCCCCACCTAGGGACTATGGCTACACCTTC. As protein: CASSPPPRDYGYTF. The chain carries TRBV28 and TRBJ1-2; D uncertain. The CDR3 is 14 amino acids. Germline-derived CDR1 and CDR2 are MDHEN and SYDVKM. Trimming removed 6 bases at V and 3 bases at J, with 14 bases between.

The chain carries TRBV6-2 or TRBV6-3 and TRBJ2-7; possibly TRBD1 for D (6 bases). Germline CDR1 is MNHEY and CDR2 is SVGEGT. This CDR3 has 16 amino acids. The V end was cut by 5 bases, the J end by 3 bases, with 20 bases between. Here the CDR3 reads CASSPRRTAANYEQYF. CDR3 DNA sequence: TGTGCCAGCAGTCCCCGGAGGACAGCGGCGAACTACGAGCAGTACTTC.

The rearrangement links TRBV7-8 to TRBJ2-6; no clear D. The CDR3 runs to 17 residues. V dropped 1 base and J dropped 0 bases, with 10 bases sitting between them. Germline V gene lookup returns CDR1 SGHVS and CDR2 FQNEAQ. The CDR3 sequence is CASSLVSVSSGANVLTF. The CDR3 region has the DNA TGTGCCAGCAGCTTAGTATCCGTTAGCTCTGGGGCCAACGTCCTGACTTTC.